Listed below are T cell receptor beta chains from one sample, sequenced in a study of cytotoxic CD8 clonotypes in ibrutinib-treated CLL. Generated by immunoSEQ multiplex PCR, the TCRdb table keeps only in-frame clones and is missing some. This sample has roughly 250,000 clones, with roughly 70% found just once. The starting material was PBMCs, obtained after 24 months of ibrutinib treatment. The receptor source for this set is a human donor with chronic lymphocytic leukemia. Each CDR3 is given with its conserved first and last residue. Each record gives: D gene, clone size, J gene, V gene, CDR3 protein, CDR3 DNA. D genes are given only for firm matches. Clone size is given for some rows only: seen once, a few or many times, or a class if the clone is expanded.

>.|.|TRBJ2-1|TRBV2
CASRERGTNEQFF
TGTGCCAGCAGGGAACGCGGGACCAATGAGCAGTTCTTC
>TRBD1|.|TRBJ1-2|TRBV28
CASSGQGGYGYTF
TGTGCCAGCAGTGGACAGGGGGGCTATGGCTACACCTTC
>TRBD2|.|TRBJ2-3|TRBV5-1
CASSLVAGGPNTQYF
TGCGCCAGCAGCTTGGTAGCGGGAGGGCCTAATACGCAGTATTTT
>.|.|TRBJ2-7|TRBV4-2
CASSPGHSLSYEQYF
TGTGCCAGCAGCCCCGGACATTCCCTCTCCTACGAGCAGTACTTC
>.|.|TRBJ2-7|TRBV6-6
CATNPPGSSYEQYF
TGTGCCACCAACCCCCCAGGGTCCTCCTACGAGCAGTACTTC
>TRBD1|.|TRBJ2-3|TRBV6-6
CASDRGYLGDTQYF
TGTGCCAGCGACAGGGGGTACCTTGGAGATACGCAGTATTTT
>TRBD1|.|TRBJ2-7|TRBV7-9
CASSLQFGTGTSYEQYF
TGTGCCAGCAGCTTGCAATTCGGGACAGGGACCTCCTACGAGCAGTACTTC
>.|.|TRBJ2-3|TRBV10-1
CATAASGTDTQYF
TGCGCCACCGCGGCTAGTGGGACAGATACGCAGTATTTT
>.|.|TRBJ1-1|TRBV28
CASSFRGDVDTEAFF
TGTGCCAGCAGTTTTAGGGGGGACGTGGACACTGAAGCTTTCTTT
>.|.|TRBJ1-2|TRBV11-2
CASSLAGPRGYGYTF
TGTGCCAGCAGCTTAGCAGGCCCAAGGGGCTATGGCTACACCTTC
>.|.|TRBJ2-1|TRBV29-1
CSAPWVESYNEQFF
TGCAGCGCCCCATGGGTTGAGTCCTACAATGAGCAGTTCTTC
>.|few|TRBJ2-5|TRBV20-1
CSAKLQETQYF
TGCAGTGCTAAGCTTCAAGAGACCCAGTACTTC
>.|few|TRBJ2-5|TRBV9
CASSGDVAEETQYF
TGTGCCAGCAGCGGAGACGTAGCGGAAGAGACCCAGTACTTC
>.|.|TRBJ2-7|TRBV7-9
CASSSRDARTYEQYF
TGTGCCAGCAGCTCCCGGGACGCAAGGACCTACGAGCAGTACTTC
>TRBD1|.|TRBJ1-4|TRBV28
CASSLTRHRQGARKLFF
TGTGCCAGCAGTTTGACCAGGCACAGACAGGGGGCTAGGAAACTGTTTTTT
>.|.|TRBJ2-7|TRBV7-3
CASSLKGRGPSYEQYF
TGTGCCAGCAGCTTAAAGGGACGGGGTCCCTCCTACGAGCAGTACTTC
>.|.|TRBJ1-2|TRBV5-1
CASSLEVTVYGYTF
TGCGCCAGCAGCTTGGAGGTTACAGTCTATGGCTACACCTTC